This T cell receptor (beta chain) appears in the sequencing data of a study of Graves' ophthalmopathy and Graves' hyperthyroidism. This clonotype showed up many times. Its target is unknown. General study points: Progression of ophthalmopathy was predicted by the model with more than 70% sensitivity and just over 72% specificity. Discriminating ophthalmopathy from stable hyperthyroidism, a 13-signature model attained a sensitivity of about 89% and a specificity of just under 84%.

RNA transcripts yielded amplified TCR beta CDR3 regions. Amplification began with first-round RT-PCR using HTBI primers, then second-round multiplex PCR was performed. TCRdb passed the multiplex PCR reads through MiXCR, listing each CDR3 protein once. The table shows 350,000 to 450,000 distinct CDR3 sequences, with approximately 16% occurring only once. Pregnant or lactating patients and those with other autoimmune diseases or uncontrolled infections were excluded. The germline gives CDR1 MNHNS, CDR2 SASEGT. The CDR3 has 15 residues. V dropped 6 bases and J dropped 7; count of bases not matched to a gene: 9.

The specimen was peripheral blood. This sequence originates from a woman in her late teens or twenties with Graves' ophthalmopathy. This rearrangement joins TRBV6-1 to TRBJ1-6; 7 bases map to TRBD1. For the CDR3, the DNA is TGTGCCAGCAGGGTTCCGGGACAGTGGAATTCACCCCTCCACTTT. This gives the protein CASRVPGQWNSPLHF.